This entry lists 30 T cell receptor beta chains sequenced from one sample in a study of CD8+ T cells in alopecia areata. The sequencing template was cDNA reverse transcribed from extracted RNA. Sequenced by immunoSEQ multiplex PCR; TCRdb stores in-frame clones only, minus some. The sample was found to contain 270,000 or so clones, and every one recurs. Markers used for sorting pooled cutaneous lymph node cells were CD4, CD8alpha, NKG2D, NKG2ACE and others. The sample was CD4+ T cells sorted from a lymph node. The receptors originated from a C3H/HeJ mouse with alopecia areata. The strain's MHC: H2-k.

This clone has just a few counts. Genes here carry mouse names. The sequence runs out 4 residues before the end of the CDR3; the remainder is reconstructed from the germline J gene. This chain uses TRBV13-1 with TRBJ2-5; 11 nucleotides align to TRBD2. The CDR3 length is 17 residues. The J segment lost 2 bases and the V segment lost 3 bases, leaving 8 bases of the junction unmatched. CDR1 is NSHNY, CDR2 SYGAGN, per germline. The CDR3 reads CASSAPPGTGGQDTQYF. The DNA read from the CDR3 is TGTGCCAGCAGTGCTCCCCCCGGGACTGGGGGCCAAGAC.

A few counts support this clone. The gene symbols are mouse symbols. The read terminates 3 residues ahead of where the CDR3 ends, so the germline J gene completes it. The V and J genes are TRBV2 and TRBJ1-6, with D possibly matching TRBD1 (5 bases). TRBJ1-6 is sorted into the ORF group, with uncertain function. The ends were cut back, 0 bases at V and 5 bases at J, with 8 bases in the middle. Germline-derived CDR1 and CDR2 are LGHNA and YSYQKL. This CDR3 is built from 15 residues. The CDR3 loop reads CASSQEGQNNSPLYF. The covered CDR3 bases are TGTGCCAGCAGCCAAGAAGGACAAAATAATTCGCCC.

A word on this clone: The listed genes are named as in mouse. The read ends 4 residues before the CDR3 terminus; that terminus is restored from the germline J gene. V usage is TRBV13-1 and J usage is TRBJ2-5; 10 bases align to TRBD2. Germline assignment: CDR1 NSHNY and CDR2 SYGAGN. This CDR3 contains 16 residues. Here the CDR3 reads CASSERTGGGRDTQYF. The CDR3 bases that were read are TGTGCCAGCAGTGAAAGGACTGGGGGAGGGAGAGAC.

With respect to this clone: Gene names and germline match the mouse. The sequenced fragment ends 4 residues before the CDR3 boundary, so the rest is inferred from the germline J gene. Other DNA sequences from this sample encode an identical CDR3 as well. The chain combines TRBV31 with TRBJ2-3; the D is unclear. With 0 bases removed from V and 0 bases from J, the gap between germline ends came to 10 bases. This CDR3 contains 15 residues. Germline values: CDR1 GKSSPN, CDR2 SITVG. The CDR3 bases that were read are TGTGCCTGGAGTCTAGGCTGGTCTAGTGCAGAA. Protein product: CAWSLGWSSAE. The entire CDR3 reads CAWSLGWSSAETLYF.

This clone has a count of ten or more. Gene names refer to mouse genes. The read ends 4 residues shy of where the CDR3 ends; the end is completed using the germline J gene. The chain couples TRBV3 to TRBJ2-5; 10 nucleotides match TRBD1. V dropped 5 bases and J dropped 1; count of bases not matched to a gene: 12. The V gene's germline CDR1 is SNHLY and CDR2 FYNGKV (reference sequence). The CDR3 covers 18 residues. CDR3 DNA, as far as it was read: TGTGCCAGCAGCCCTCCCGGGACAGGGGAGGAGGACCAAGAC. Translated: CASSPPGTGEEDQD. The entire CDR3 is CASSPPGTGEEDQDTQYF.

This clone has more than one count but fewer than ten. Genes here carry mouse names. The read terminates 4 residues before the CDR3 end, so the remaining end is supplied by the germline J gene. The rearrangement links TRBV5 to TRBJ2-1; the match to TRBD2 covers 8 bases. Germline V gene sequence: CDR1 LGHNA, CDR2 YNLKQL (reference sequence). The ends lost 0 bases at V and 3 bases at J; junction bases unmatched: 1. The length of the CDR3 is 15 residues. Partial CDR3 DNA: TGTGCCAGCAGCCAAGAGACTGGGGCCTATGCT. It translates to CASSQETGAYA. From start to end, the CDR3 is CASSQETGAYAEQFF.

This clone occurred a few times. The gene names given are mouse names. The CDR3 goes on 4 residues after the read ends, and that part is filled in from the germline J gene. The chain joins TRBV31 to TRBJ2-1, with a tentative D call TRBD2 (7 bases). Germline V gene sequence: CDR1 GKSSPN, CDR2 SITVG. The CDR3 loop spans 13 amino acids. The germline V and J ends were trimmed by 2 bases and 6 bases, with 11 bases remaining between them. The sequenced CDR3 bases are TGTGCCTGGAGTATTGGGGGGCCTGCT. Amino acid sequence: CAWSIGGPA. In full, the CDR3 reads CAWSIGGPAEQFF.

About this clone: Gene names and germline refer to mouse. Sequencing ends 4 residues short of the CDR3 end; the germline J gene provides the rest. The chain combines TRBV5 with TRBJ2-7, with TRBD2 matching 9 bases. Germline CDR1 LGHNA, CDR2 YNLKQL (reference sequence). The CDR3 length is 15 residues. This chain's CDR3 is CASSQGLGVPYEQYF. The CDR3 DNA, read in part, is TGTGCCAGCAGCCAAGGACTGGGGGTTCCTTAT.

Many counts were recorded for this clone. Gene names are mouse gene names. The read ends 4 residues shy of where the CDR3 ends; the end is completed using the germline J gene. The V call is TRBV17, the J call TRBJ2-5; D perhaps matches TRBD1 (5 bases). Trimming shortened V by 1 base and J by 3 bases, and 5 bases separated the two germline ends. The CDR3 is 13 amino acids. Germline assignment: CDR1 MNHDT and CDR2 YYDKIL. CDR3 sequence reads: CASSRGTQDTQYF. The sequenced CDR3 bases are TGTGCTAGCAGTAGAGGGACACAAGAC. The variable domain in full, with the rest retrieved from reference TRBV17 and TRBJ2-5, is DTTVKQNPRYKLARVGKPVNLICSQTMNHDTMYWYQKKPNQAPKLLLFYYDKILNREADTFEKFQSSRPNNSFCSLYIGSAGLEYSAMYLCASSRGTQDTQYFGPGTRLLVL.

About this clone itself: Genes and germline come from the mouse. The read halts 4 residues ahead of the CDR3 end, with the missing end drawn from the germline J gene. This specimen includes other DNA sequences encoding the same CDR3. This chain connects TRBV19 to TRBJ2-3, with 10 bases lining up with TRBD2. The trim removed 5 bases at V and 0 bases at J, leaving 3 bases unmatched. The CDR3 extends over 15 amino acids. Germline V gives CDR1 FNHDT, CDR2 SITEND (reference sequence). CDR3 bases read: TGTGCCAGCAGCAGACTGGGGGGAAGTGCAGAA. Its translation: CASSRLGGSAE. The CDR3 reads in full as CASSRLGGSAETLYF. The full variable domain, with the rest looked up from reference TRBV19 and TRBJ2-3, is GGIITQTPKFLIGQEGQKLTLKCQQNFNHDTMYWYRQDSGKGLRLIYYSITENDLQKGDLSEGYDASREKKSSFSLTVTSAQKNEMAVFLCASSRLGGSAETLYFGSGTRLTVL.

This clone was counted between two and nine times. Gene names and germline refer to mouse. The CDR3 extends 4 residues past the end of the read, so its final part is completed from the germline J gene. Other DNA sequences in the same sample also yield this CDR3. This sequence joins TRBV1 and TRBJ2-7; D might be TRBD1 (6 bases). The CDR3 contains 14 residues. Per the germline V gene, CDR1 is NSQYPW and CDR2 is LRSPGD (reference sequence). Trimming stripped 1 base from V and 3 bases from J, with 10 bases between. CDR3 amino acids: CTCSAARDNYEQYF. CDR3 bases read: TGCACCTGCAGTGCAGCCCGGGACAACTAT.

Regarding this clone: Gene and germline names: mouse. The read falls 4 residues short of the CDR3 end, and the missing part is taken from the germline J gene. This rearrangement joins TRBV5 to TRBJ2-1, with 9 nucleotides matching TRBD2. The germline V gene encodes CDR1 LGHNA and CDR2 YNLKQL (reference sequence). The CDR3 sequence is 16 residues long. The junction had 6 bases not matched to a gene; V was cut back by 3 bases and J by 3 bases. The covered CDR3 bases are TGTGCCAGCAGCCATCCCGGGACTGGGAGCTATGCT. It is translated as CASSHPGTGSYA. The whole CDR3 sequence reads CASSHPGTGSYAEQFF.

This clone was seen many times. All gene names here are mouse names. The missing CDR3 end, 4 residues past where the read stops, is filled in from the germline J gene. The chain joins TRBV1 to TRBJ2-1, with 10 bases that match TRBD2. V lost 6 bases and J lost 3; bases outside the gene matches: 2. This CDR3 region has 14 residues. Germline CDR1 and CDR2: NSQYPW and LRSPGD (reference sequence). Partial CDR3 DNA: TGCACCTGCAGGGGACTGGGGTTCTATGCT. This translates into CTCRGLGFYA. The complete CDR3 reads CTCRGLGFYAEQFF.

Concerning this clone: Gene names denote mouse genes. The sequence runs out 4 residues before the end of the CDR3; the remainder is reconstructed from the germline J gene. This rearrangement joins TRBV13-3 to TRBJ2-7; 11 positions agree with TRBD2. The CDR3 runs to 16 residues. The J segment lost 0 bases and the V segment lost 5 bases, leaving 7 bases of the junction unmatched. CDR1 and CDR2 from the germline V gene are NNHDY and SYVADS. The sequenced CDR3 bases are TGTGCCAGCAGACCCTGGACTGGGGGGATCTCCTAT. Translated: CASRPWTGGISY. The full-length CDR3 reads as CASRPWTGGISYEQYF.

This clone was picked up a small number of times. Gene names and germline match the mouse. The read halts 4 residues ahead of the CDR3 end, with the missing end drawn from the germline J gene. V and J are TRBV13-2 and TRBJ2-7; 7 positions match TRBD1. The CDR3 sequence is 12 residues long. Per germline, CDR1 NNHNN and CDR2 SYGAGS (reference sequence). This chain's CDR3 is CASGGDRDEQYF. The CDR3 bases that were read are TGTGCCAGCGGTGGAGACAGGGAT.

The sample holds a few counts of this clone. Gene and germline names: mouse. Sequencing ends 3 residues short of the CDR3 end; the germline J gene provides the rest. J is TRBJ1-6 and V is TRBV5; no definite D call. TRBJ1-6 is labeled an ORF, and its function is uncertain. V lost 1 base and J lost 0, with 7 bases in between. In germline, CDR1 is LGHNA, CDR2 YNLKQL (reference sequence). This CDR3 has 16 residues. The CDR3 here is CASSQVGNSYNSPLYF. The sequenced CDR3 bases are TGTGCCAGCAGCCAAGTGGGGAATTCCTATAATTCGCCC.

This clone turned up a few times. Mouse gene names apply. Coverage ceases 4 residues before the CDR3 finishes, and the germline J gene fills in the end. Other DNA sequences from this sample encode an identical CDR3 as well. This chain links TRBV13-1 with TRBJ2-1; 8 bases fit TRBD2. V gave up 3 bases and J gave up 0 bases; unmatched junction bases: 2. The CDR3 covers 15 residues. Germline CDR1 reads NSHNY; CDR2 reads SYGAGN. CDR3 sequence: CASSVDWGNYAEQFF. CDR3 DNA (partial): TGTGCCAGCAGTGTTGACTGGGGTAACTATGCT.

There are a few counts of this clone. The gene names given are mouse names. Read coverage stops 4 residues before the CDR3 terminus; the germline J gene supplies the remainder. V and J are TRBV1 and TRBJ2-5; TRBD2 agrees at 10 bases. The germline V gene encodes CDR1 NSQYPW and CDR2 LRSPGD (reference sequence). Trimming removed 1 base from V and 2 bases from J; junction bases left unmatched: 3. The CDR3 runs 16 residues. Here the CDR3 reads CTCSAAGTGVQDTQYF. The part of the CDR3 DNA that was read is TGCACCTGCAGTGCAGCCGGGACTGGGGTCCAAGAC.

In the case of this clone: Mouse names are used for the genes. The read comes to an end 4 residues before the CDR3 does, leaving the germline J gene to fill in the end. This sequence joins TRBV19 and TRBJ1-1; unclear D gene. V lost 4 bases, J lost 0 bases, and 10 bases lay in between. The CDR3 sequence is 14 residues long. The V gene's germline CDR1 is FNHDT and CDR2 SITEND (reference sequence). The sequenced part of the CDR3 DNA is TGTGCCAGCAGTCTCCTCCAGACAAACACA. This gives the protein CASSLLQTNT. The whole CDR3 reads CASSLLQTNTEVFF. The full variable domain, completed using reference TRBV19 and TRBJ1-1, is GGIITQTPKFLIGQEGQKLTLKCQQNFNHDTMYWYRQDSGKGLRLIYYSITENDLQKGDLSEGYDASREKKSSFSLTVTSAQKNEMAVFLCASSLLQTNTEVFFGKGTRLTVV.

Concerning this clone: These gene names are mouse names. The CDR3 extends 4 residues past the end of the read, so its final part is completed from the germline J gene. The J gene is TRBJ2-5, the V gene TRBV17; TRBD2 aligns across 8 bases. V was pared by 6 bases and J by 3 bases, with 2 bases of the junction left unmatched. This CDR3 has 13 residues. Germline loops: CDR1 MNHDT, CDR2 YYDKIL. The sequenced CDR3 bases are TGTGCTAGCAGCTGGGGGGAGCAAGAC. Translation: CASSWGEQD. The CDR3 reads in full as CASSWGEQDTQYF.

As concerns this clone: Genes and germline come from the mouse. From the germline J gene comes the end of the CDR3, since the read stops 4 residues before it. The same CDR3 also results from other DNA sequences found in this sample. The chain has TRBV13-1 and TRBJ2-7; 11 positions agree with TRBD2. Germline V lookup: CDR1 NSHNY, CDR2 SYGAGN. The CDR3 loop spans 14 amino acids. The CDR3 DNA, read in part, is TGTGCCAGCAGTGACGGACTGGGGGGTTAT. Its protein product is CASSDGLGGY. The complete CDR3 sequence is CASSDGLGGYEQYF.

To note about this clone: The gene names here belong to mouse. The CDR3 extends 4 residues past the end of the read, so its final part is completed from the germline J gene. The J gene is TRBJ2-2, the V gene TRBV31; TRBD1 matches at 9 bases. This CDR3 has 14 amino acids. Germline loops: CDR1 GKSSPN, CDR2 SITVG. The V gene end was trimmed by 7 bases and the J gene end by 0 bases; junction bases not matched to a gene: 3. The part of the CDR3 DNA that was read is TGTGCCTCAACAGGGGGCACAAACACCGGG. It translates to CASTGGTNTG. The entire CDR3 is CASTGGTNTGQLYF.

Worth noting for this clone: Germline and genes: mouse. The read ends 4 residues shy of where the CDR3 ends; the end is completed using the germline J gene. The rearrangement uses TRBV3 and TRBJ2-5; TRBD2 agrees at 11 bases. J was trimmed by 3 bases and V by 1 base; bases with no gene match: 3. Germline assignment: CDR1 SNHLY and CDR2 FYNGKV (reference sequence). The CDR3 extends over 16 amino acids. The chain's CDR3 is CASSLGGLGDQDTQYF. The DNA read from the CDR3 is TGTGCCAGCAGCTTAGGGGGACTGGGGGATCAAGAC.

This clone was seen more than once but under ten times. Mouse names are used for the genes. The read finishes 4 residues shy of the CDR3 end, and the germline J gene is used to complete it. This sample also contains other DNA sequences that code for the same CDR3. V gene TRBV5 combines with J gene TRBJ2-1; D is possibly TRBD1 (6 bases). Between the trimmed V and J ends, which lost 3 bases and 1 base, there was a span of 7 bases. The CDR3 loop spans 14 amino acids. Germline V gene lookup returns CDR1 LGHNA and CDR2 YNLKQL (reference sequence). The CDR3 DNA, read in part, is TGTGCCAGCAGCCATCAGGGGAACTATGCT. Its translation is CASSHQGNYA. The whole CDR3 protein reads CASSHQGNYAEQFF.

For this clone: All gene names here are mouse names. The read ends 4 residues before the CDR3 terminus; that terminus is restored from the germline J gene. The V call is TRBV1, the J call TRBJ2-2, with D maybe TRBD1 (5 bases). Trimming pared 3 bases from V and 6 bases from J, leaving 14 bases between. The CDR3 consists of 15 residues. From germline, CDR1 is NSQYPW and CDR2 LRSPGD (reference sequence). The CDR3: CTCSATAGNAGQLYF. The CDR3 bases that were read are TGCACCTGCAGTGCCACCGCAGGGAACGCCGGG. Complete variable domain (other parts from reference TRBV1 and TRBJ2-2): VTLLEQNPRWRLVPRGQAVNLRCILKNSQYPWMSWYQQDLQKQLQWLFTLRSPGDKEVKSLPGADYLATRVTDTELRLQVANMSQGRTLYCTCSATAGNAGQLYFGEGSKLTVL.

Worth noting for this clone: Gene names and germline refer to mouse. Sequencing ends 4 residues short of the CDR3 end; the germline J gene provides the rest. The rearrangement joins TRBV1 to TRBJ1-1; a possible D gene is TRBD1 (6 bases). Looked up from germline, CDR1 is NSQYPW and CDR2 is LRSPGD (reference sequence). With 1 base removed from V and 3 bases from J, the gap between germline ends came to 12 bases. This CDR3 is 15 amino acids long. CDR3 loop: CTCSAGQGKDTEVFF. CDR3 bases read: TGCACCTGCAGTGCAGGGCAGGGGAAAGACACA.

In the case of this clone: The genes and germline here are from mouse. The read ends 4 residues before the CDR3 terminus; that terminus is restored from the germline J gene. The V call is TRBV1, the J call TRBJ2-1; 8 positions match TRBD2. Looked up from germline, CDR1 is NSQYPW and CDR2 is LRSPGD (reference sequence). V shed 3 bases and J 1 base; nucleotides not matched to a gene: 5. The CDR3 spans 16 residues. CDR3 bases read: TGCACCTGCAGTGCGCCGACTGGGGCAAACTATGCT. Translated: CTCSAPTGANYA. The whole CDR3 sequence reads CTCSAPTGANYAEQFF.

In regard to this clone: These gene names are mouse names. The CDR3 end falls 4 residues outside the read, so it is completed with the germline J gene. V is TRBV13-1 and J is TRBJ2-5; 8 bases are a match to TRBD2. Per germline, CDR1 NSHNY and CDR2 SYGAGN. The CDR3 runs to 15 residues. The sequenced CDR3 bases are TGTGCCAGCAGTGATGGGCTGGGGGGTGAAGAC. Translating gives CASSDGLGGED. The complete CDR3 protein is CASSDGLGGEDTQYF.

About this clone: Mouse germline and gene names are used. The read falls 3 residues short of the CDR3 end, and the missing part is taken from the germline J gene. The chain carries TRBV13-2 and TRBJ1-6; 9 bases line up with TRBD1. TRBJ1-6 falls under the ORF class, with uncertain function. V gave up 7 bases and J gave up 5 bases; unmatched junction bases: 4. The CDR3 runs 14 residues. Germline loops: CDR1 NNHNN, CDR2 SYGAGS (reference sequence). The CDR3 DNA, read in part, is TGTGCCAGCCCACAGGGGGCTGATAATTCGCCC. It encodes CASPQGADNSP. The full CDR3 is CASPQGADNSPLYF.

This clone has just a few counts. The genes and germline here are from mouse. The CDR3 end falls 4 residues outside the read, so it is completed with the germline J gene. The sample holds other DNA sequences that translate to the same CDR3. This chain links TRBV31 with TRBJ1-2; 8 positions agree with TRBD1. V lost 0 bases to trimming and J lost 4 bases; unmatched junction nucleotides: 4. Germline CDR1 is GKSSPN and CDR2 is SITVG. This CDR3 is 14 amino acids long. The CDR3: CAWSLGQGGSDYTF. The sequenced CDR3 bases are TGTGCCTGGAGTCTAGGACAGGGAGGCTCC.